This T cell receptor (beta chain) is drawn from a study of T cell repertoires in cytomegalovirus infection. Overall study: A matching HLA type, together with CMV infection, was signaled by public TCR beta signatures. Notes on the study in general: The cumulative frequency of public TCR beta families identified carriers of CMV plus the relevant HLA.

One entry per CDR3 protein, called by TCRdb with MiXCR from the reads. The data show approximately 400,000 distinct CDR3 sequences, 25% to 40% seen once. Germline values: CDR1 LGHNA, CDR2 YNFKEQ. V lost 0 bases, J lost 2 bases, and 16 bases lay in between. This CDR3 has 17 residues. This clonotype came up a few times. Its cognate antigen is unknown. The sequencing sample was made of PBMCs. The TCR sequence derives from a human donor in good health (CMV status not recorded). Some clones in this sample may be carry-over from other donors' samples. V and J are TRBV4-2 and TRBJ1-2; TRBD1 might be the D (6 bases). The CDR3: CASSQELAGVANYGYTF. CDR3 DNA: TGTGCCAGCAGCCAAGAACTTGCAGGGGTGGCAAACTATGGCTACACCTTC.